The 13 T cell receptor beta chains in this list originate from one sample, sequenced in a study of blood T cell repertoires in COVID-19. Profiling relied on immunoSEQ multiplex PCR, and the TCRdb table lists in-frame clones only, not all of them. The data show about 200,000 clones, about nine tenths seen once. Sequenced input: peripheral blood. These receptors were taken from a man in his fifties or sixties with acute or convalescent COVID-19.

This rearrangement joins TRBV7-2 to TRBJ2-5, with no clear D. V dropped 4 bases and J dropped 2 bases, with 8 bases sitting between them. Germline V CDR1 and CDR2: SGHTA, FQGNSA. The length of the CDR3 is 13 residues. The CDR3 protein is CASSSPVQETQYF. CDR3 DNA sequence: TGTGCCAGCAGCTCACCAGTGCAAGAGACCCAGTACTTC. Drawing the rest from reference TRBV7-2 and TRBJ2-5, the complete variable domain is GAGVSQSPSNKVTEKGKDVELRCDPISGHTALYWYRQSLGQGLEFLIYFQGNSAPDKSGLPSDRFSAERTGGSVSTLTIQRTQQEDSAVYLCASSSPVQETQYFGPGTRLLVL.

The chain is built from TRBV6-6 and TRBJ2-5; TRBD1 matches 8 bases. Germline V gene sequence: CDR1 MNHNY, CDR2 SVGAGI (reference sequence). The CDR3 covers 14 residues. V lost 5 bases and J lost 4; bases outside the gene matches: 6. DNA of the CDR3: TGTGCCAGCAGTAAAGACAGGGGAGGAGAGACCCAGTACTTC. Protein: CASSKDRGGETQYF.

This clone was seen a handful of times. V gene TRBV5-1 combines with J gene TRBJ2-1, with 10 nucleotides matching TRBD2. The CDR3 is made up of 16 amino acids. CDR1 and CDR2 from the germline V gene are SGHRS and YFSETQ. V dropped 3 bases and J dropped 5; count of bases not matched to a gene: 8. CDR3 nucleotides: TGCGCCAGCAGCTCCCGAGCGGGGGGGAGGAACAATGAGCAGTTCTTC. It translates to CASSSRAGGRNNEQFF.

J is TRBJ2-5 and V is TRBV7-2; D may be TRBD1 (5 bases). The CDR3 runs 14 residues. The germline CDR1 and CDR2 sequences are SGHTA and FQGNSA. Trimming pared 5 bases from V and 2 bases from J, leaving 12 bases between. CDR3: CASSRPRGQETQYF. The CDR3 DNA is TGTGCCAGCAGCCGCCCTAGGGGTCAAGAGACCCAGTACTTC. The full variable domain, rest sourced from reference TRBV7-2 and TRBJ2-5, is GAGVSQSPSNKVTEKGKDVELRCDPISGHTALYWYRQSLGQGLEFLIYFQGNSAPDKSGLPSDRFSAERTGGSVSTLTIQRTQQEDSAVYLCASSRPRGQETQYFGPGTRLLVL.

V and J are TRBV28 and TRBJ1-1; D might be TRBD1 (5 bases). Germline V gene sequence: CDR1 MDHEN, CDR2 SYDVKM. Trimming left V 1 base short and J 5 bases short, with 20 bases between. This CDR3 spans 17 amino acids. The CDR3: CASSLSGYGQGETEAFF. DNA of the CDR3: TGTGCCAGCAGTTTATCGGGTTACGGGCAGGGTGAGACTGAAGCTTTCTTT.

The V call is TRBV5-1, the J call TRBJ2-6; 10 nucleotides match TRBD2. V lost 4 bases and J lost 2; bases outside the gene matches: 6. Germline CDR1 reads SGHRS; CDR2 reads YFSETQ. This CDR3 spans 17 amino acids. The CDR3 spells CASSPRLAGAGANVLTF. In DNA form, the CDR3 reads TGCGCCAGCAGCCCACGTCTAGCGGGGGCTGGGGCCAACGTCCTGACTTTC.

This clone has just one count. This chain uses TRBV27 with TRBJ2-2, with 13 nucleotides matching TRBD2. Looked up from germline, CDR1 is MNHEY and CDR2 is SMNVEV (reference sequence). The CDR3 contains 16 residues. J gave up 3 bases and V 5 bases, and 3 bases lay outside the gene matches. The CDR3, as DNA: TGTGCCAGCAGTCAAGGGACTAGCGGGGACACCGGGGAGCTGTTTTTT. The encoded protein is CASSQGTSGDTGELFF.

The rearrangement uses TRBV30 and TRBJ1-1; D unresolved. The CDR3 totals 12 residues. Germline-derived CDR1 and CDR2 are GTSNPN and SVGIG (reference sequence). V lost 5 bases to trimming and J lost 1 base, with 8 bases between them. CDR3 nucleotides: TGTGCCTGGGGGGTCGGGAACACTGAAGCTTTCTTT. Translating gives CAWGVGNTEAFF.

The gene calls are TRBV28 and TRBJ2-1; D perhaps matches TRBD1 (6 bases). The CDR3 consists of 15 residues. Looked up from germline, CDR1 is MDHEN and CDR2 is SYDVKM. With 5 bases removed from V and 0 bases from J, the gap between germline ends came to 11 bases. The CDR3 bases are TGTGCCAGCAGTCCTCTAGGGGGCTCCTACAATGAGCAGTTCTTC. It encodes CASSPLGGSYNEQFF.

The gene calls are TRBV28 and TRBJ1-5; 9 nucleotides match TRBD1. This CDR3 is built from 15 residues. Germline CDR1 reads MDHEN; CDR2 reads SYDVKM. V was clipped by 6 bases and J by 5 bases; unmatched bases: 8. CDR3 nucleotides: TGTGCCAGCAGAAAGGACAGGGGCGAGTATCAGCCCCAGCATTTT. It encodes CASRKDRGEYQPQHF.

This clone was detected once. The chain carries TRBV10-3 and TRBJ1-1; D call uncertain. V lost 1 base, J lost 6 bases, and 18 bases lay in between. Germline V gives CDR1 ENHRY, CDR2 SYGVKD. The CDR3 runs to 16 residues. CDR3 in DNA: TGTGCCATCAGTGAGTTCGCGCAGGTCCTGATGTCTGAAGCTTTCTTT. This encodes CAISEFAQVLMSEAFF.

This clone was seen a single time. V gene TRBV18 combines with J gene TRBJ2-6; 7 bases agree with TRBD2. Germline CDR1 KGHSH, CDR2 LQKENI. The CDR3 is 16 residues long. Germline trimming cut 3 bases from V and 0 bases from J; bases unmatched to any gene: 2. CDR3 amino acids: CASSPGGNSGANVLTF. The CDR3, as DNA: TGTGCCAGCTCACCGGGGGGGAACTCTGGGGCCAACGTCCTGACTTTC.

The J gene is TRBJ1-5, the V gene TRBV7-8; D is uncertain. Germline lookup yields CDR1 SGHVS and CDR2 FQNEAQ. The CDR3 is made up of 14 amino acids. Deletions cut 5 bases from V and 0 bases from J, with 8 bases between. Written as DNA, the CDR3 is TGTGCCAGCAGCCCCCGGTTTAGCAATCAGCCCCAGCATTTT. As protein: CASSPRFSNQPQHF. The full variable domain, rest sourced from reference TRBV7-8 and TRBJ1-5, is GAGVSQSPRYKVAKRGQDVALRCDPISGHVSLFWYQQALGQGPEFLTYFQNEAQLDKSGLPSDRFFAERPEGSVSTLKIQRTQQEDSAVYLCASSPRFSNQPQHFGDGTRLSIL.